This TCR beta chain was profiled in a study of blood T cell repertoires in COVID-19. Study-level information: The United States, Italy and Spain supplied acute and convalescent COVID-19 samples. T cells, B-cell-depleted T cells, or PBMCs provided the cDNA or gDNA that served as material.

The V gene end was trimmed by 7 bases and the J gene end by 2 bases; junction bases not matched to a gene: 8. CDR1 is SEHNR and CDR2 is FQNEAQ in the germline V gene (reference sequence). This CDR3 region has 14 residues. Authors' data handling: The assay estimated nucleated cells by amplifying reference gene primers. The method was immunoSEQ multiplex PCR; TCRdb's version includes in-frame clones alone and lacks a portion of them. The V and J calls and clone size come from that table; D and trimming were worked out from the DNA. The sample lists 250,000 to 350,000 clones, around 83% occurring once. Sequenced: peripheral blood. The chain has TRBV7-9 and TRBJ2-7; 7 bases agree with TRBD2. The TCR was taken from a woman aged 45-65 years with acute or convalescent COVID-19. The CDR3: CASTPAGSTYEQYF. CDR3 coding DNA: TGTGCCAGCACCCCAGCGGGATCCACCTACGAGCAGTACTTC.